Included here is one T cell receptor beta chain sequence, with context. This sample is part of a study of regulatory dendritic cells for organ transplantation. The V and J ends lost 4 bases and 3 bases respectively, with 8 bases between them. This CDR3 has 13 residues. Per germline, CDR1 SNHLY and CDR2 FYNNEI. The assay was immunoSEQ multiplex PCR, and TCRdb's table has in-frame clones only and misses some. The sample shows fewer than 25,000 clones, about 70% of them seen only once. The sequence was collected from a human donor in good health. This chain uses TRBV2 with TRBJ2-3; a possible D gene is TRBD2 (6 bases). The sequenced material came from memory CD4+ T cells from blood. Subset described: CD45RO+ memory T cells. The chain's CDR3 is CASSGDSTDTQYF. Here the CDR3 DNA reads TGTGCCAGCAGTGGGGACTCAACAGATACGCAGTATTTT.